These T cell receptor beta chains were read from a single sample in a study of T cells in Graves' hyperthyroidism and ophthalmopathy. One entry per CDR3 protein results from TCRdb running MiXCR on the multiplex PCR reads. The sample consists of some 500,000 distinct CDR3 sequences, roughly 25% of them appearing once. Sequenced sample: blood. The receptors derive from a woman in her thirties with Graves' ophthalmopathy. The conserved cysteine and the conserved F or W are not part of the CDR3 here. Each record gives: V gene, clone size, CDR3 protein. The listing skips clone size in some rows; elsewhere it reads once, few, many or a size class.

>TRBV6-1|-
ASSGYSGEAF
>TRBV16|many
ASSQNSLNTEAF
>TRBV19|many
ASSIGLSYGYT
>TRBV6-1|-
ASSALWTGGNEQY
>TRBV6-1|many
ASHTGKETQY
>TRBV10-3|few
ATKAISGQGNTEAF
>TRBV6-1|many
ASSEAPTGDGQETQY
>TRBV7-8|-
ASRGHSSYEQY
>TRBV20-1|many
SAGGLNTEAF
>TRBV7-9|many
ASSLESGVTGELF
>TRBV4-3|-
ASSHSPGYEAF
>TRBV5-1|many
ASSPGLTTGELF
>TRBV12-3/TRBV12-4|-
ASTEPLGTQY
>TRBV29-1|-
SAARSNGEGETQY
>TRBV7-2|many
ASSLMGLSSYEQY
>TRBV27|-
ASRVSGTLSNQPQH
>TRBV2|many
ASRTLDGVEQY
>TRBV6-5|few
ASSSQGTAEAF
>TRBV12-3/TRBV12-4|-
ASSLIGRFRDRVLKGYT
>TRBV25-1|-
ASSVTRDSSYEQY
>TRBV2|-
ASSEFSYQPQH
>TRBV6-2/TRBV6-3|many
ASSYRVNTEAF
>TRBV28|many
ASSLFHGQAETQY
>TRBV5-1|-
ASSRWTEEGEQY
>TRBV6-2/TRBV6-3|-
ASSDSTGYT
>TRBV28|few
ASSLLAGGEETQY
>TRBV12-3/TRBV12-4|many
ASSIIGVNTEAF